This T cell receptor (beta chain) was captured in a study of technical replicates of blood from several donors. This clone was seen once. The table came from immunoSEQ multiplex PCR; TCRdb's copy has only in-frame clones and leaves some out. The sample yields roughly 13,000 clones, less than 90% seen once. CDR1 MNHNY and CDR2 SVGAGI come from the germline V gene (reference sequence). CDR3 length: 15 residues. The V gene lost 5 bases and the J gene lost 9 bases, with 17 bases spanning the gap. The TCR was taken from a human donor in good health. The sequenced sample was PBMCs. The chain has TRBV6-6 and TRBJ1-6, with TRBD1 as a possible D gene (5 bases). The CDR3 here is CASSPSRAGGSPLHF. CDR3 bases: TGTGCCAGCAGTCCCTCCCGGGCCGGGGGTTCACCCCTCCACTTT.